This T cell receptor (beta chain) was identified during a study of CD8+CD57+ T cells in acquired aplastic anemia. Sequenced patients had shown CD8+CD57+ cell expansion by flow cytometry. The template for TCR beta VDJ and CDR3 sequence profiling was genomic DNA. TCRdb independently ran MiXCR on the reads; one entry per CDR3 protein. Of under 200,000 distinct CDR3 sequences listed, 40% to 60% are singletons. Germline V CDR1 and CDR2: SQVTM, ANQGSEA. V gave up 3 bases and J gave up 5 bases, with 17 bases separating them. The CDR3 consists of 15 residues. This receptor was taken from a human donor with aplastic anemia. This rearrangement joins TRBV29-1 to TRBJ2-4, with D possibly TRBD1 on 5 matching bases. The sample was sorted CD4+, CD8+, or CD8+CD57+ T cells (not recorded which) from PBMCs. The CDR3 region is CSVDLRGELENIQYF. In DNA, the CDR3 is TGCAGCGTTGATCTAAGGGGTGAGCTCGAAAACATTCAGTACTTC.